Detailed here is one TCR beta chain. Its antigen remains unidentified. Within one base of it there is no much larger clone, and no base qualities were kept. The CDR3 starts with the cysteine, ends with the phenylalanine, and has 14 residues. Only the CDR3 part of the read is kept: 42 bases, read in frame from the first base. For CDR1 and CDR2, the germline V gene lists SNHLY and FYNNEI. Here V drops 5 bases and J drops 6 bases, and the junction holds 4 bases not matched to any gene. In total, fewer than 750 healthy bone marrow donors made up the cohort. At the time of sampling, all cohort members were nominally healthy, though unrecorded immune exposures were likely present. The donor tested CMV seropositive and was one of the 289 seropositive cohort members. A peripheral blood sample was provided by each donor, and peripheral blood mononuclear cells were used for TCR beta sequencing. Genomic DNA extraction from the blood cell samples was performed with the Qiagen DNeasy Blood Extraction Kit.

The sample belongs to a study of cytomegalovirus exposure and HLA in healthy donors (dated by TCRdb to the late 2010s). Concerning the study at large: An earlier analysis of about 560 of the donors reported 276 Gb of sequence data and around 120 million unique TCR beta sequences obtained from some 200 million T cells. Roughly 300 gigabases of sequencing data and 91 million or so unique TCR sequences made up an early release that covered around 640 HLA-typed donors. The genetic ancestry cluster associated with self-reported Caucasian donors included 81% of the roughly 390 genotyped donors. The aim of the study was to test whether cataloging public T cell receptors could identify signatures of past pathogen exposure. The T cell repertoires of 670 or so subjects were profiled by immunosequencing and related to cytomegalovirus serostatus. Along with the approximately 620-subject first cohort, a separate validation cohort of over a hundred different subjects was used. The study combined high-throughput TCR immunosequencing, statistical association of individual TCRs with disease status, and machine learning to predict cytomegalovirus infection status. A later analysis re-analyzed previously published TCR beta repertoires from approximately 700 donors and added high-resolution HLA genotyping to study TCR occurrence patterns. In the later analysis, no new phenotypic data were used to find candidate immune exposures; instead, reliance was placed on TCR beta sequences and their occurrence across donors. In an earlier analysis of roughly 540 of the donors, high-throughput TCR beta sequencing was used to judge whether each TCR beta V gene segment behaved as functional or pseudogenic. Alongside the repertoire data, information on donor age, sex, ethnicity and CMV serostatus was compiled. In a later genetic analysis, genome-wide SNP genotypes for about 55% of the roughly 700 donors were used, and that subset was treated as a discovery cohort. All discovery cohort repertoires had been generated using a single sequencing platform. HLA typing covered class I and class II loci at four-digit resolution. Typing coverage differed by locus: A, B, C, DRB1 and DQB1 were typed in about 629-640 donors, DQA1 in 522, DPA1 in some 570, and DPB1 in 472. Because of strong linkage in the cohort, roughly five DR-DQ haplotypes were treated as single units for association and clustering. On average, roughly 200,000 unique TCR beta nucleotide sequences were sequenced per donor among several hundred genotyped donors of the cohort, with roughly 18% of those sequences being non-productive.

The investigation overall reported the following: In a later analysis, some 17,000 TCR beta sequences were associated with specific HLA alleles at a false discovery rate of 0.05. Presence/absence analyses assumed roughly uniform sequencing depth across donors, an assumption that may not hold. Compared with equally common non-associated chains, HLA-associated TCR beta chains in a later analysis were more clonally expanded and had lower generation probabilities. According to a later analysis, parvovirus B19, influenza, CMV and Epstein-Barr virus appeared linked to several top co-occurrence clusters. In vitro tests confirmed that a few of the cytomegalovirus-associated TCR beta chains recognize cytomegalovirus antigens. Because some donors lacked HLA typing at each locus, the association tests relied only on the typed subset. In a later genetic analysis, a missense DCLRE1C variant was associated with V-gene and J-gene trimming of TCR beta chains, and the association was replicated in an independent cohort. A later analysis found that TCR association rates varied across HLA loci, with DRB1 alleles showing the most associated TCRs and HLA-C alleles the fewest. Most TCR sequences were seen in very few donors, while some public TCRs were found in many individuals. Cytomegalovirus status was reported to be diagnosed by the classifier with high specificity and sensitivity in both the original and validation cohorts. The study gave a list of over 150 TCR beta chains associated with cytomegalovirus. Linkage disequilibrium might explain the correlated functional status among segregating V segments, but an unknown experimental factor could not be ruled out. Most CMV-associated TCR beta chains appeared to be HLA-restricted in a later analysis, and the HLA associations seemed to be driven largely by CMV exposure. In a later genetic analysis, fewer N-insertions in productive TCRs were reported among donors in an Asian-associated ancestry cluster than the approximately 670-donor mean. Assigning TCR associations to individual alleles was difficult when HLA alleles, especially DR and DQ, strongly co-occurred. A further reported finding was that TCR beta sequences accurately predicted the HLA-A and HLA-B alleles for most subjects in the first cohort. Only TCR beta chains were sequenced in this cohort, and the absence of alpha or paired-chain data limited detectable features. In an earlier analysis of about 600 of the donors, most TCR beta V segments appeared in productive rearrangements about 90% or about 30% of the time, broadly matching IMGT annotations. For the cohort, immune exposure information was limited to CMV serostatus. The sequencing pipeline was judged likely to have produced a cluster of highly shared sequence variants as a technical artifact. Some 15 rarely observed V segments, including chromosome 9 orphons, were excluded from the earlier analysis of about 600 of the donors because counts were too low. Because the 87-base-pair reads could not distinguish some IMGT-functional V segments, including TRBV6-2 and TRBV6-3, those segments were excluded. The authors suggested that the approach could potentially be extended to other disease states and immunological phenotypes.

The method behind the library was the immunoSEQ multiplex PCR assay. For the multiplex PCR, a mixture combining 60 forward primers for TCR Vbeta segments and 13 reverse primers for TCR Jbeta segments was used. The CDR3 region of rearranged TCR beta genes was amplified from genomic DNA by a multiplex PCR assay. On the Illumina HiSeq System, the amplified TCR beta libraries were sequenced as 87-base-pair reads. In the paper's pipeline: Across the 666 repertoires, a later analysis counted tens of millions of unique TCR beta chains, around 11 million of which were shared by at least two donors. A nearest-neighbor algorithm error-corrected the raw reads and collapsed the reads into unique sequences, merging closely related sequences to remove PCR and sequencing errors. CDR3 sequences were aligned to IMGT reference sequences to assign V, D and J gene segments. Each retained sequence needed at least a six-nucleotide match to both a V gene segment and a J gene segment. Rearrangements were called productive when the CDR3 lacked stop codons and stayed in frame with V and J; all others were non-productive. CDR3 was defined according to IMGT convention as the region running from the second conserved V-encoded cysteine to the conserved J-encoded phenylalanine. The earlier analysis of some 540 of the donors excluded any sequence lacking an unambiguous match to a single V gene segment. An earlier analysis of several hundred of the donors called V segments functional above 56.7% productive rearrangements and segregating when the between-donor standard deviation exceeded 5%. To diagnose cytomegalovirus status from the catalog of TCR beta chain sequences, a statistical classification framework was built. V and J gene assignment, in a later analysis, came from comparing TCR nucleotide sequences with IMGT/GENE-DB human TR gene sequences. In a later analysis, CDR3 sequences and most-parsimonious VDJ recombination scenarios were assigned using the TCRdist pipeline. In a later analysis, every TCR beta chain was defined by the combination of its CDR3 amino acid sequence and its V-gene family, and reads without a unique V-gene family were dropped. As a way to deal with suspected cross-contamination and a sequencing artifact, a later analysis dropped more than 500 nucleotide sequences that were highly shared and had low generation probability. In a later analysis, a clonal expansion index was calculated for each public chain from normalized within-repertoire ranks of inferred template counts. In a later analysis, generation probabilities were computed with a VDJ recombination model fitted to out-of-frame rearrangements, and the resulting probabilities were checked against IGoR. In a later analysis, hypergeometric tests were used to score TCR-TCR, TCR-HLA and TCR-CMV co-occurrence, with a repertoire-size bias correction applied to TCR pairs. In a later analysis, false discovery rates were estimated by permuting HLA or CMV assignments 20 times. In a later analysis, co-occurring TCRs were grouped using DBSCAN, with TCRdist sequence similarity added in when clustering inside HLA-allele-positive subsets. Co-occurrence clustering excluded repertoires with fewer than 30,000 or more than 120,000 public chains, plus five with anomalous nucleotide sharing. As stored in TCRdb, this immuneACCESS dataset retains in-frame rearrangements with V and J assigned. A fraction of the clones does not appear; measured against another copy, unresolved V genes explain less than half of the discrepancy, and the remainder lacks a known reason. V, J and clone size were drawn from that table, and D and trimming were deduced from the DNA. This sample comprises some 65,000 clones, 75% of them detected only once. The ten top clones hold 20% to 25% of the sample.

The sample taken for sequencing was PBMCs. The sequence came from a woman in her thirties or forties in good health and CMV-seropositive. The chain is assembled from TRBV2 and TRBJ2-1, and 10 junctional nucleotides match TRBD2. The CDR3 reads as follows: CASSPSGGFNEQFF. At the DNA level, the sequence is TGTGCCAGCAGTCCTAGCGGGGGCTTCAATGAGCAGTTCTTC.